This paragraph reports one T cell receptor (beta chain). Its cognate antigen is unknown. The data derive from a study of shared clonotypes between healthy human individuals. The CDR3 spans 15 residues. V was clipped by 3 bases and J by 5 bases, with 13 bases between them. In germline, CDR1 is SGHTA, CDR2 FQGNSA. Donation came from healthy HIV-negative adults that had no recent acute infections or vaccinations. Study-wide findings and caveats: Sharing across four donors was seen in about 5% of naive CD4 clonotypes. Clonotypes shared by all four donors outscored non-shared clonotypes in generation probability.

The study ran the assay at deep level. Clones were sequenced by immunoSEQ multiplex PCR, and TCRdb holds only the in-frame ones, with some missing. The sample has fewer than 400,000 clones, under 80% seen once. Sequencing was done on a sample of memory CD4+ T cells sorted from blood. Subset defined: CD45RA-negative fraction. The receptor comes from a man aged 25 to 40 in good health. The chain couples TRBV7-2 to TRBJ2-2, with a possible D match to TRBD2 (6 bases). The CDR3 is CASSFAGPGTGELFF. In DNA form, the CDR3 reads TGTGCCAGCAGCTTCGCGGGGCCCGGGACCGGGGAGCTGTTTTTT.